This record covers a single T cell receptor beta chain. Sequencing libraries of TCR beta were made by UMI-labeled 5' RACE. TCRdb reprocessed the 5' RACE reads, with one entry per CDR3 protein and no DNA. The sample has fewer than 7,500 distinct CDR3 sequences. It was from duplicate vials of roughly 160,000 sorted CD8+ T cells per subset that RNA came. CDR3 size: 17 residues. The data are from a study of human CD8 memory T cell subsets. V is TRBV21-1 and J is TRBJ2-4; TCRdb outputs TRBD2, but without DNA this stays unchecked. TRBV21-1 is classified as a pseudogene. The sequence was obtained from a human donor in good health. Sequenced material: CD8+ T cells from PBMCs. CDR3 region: CASSPRGGKLAKNIQYF.